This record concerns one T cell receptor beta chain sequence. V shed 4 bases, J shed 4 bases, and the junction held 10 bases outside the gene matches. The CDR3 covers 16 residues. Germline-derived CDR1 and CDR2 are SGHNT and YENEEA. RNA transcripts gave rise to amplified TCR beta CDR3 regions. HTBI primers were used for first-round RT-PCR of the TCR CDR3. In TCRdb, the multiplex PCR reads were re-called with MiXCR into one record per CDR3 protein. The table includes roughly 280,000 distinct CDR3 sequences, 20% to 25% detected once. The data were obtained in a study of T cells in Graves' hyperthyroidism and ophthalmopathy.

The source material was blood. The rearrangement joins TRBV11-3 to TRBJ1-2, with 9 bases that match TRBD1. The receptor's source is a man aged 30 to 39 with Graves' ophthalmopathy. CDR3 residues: CASSSDRDRDGYGYTF. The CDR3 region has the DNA TGTGCCAGCAGCTCTGATCGGGACAGGGACGGCTATGGCTACACCTTC.